The rows below give T cell receptor beta chains drawn from one sample of a study of CD8 T cell repertoires and HIV-1 epitope variants. TCRdb's table, derived via immunoSEQ multiplex PCR, lists solely in-frame clones and lacks some. The data show thousands of clones, about 66% seen once. Their target antigens are unknown. The sample taken for sequencing was cultured CD8+ T cells derived from PBMCs. Receptors originate from a male donor with HIV. Each CDR3 is given with its conserved first and last residue. A D gene is named only where the DNA matches it firmly. For some rows the clone size is stated as once, few or many, or as a class when expanded; others skip it.

clone_size j_call v_call d_call cdr3_aa cdr3_nt
few TRBJ2-7 TRBV5-4 NA CASSQSSLSEQYF TGTGCCAGCAGCCAATCCTCGTTGAGCGAGCAGTACTTC
NA TRBJ2-1 TRBV4-1 NA CASRLGTYSYNEQFF TGCGCCAGCAGACTAGGGACATACTCCTACAATGAGCAGTTCTTC
NA TRBJ2-3 TRBV9 TRBD2 CASSPLAGPVGDTQYF TGTGCCAGCAGCCCTTTAGCGGGGCCTGTCGGAGATACGCAGTATTTT
few TRBJ1-1 TRBV5-6 NA CASSPTENTEAFF TGTGCCAGCAGCCCCACAGAGAACACTGAAGCTTTCTTT
NA TRBJ2-6 TRBV7-6 TRBD1 CASSTRQGSGANVLTF TGTGCCAGCAGCACGCGACAGGGCTCTGGGGCCAACGTCCTGACTTTC
NA TRBJ1-1 TRBV11-2 NA CASSRGMNTEAFF TGTGCCAGCAGCCGGGGGATGAACACTGAAGCTTTCTTT
NA TRBJ1-5 TRBV27 NA CASSLDGDSNQPQHF TGTGCCAGCAGTTTAGACGGAGATAGCAATCAGCCCCAGCATTTT
NA TRBJ1-4 TRBV2 NA CASSVMAGATNEKLFF TGTGCCAGCAGTGTCATGGCGGGCGCAACTAATGAAAAACTGTTTTTT
NA TRBJ2-7 TRBV2 NA CASSDRQADYEQYF TGTGCCAGCAGTGATCGACAGGCTGACTACGAGCAGTACTTC
NA TRBJ2-1 TRBV29-1 TRBD2 CSVAAGELTYNEQFF TGCAGCGTTGCAGCGGGAGAACTCACTTACAATGAGCAGTTCTTC
NA TRBJ2-3 TRBV6-5 NA CASSTEGGSTDTQYF TGTGCCAGCTCCACGGAGGGCGGGAGCACAGATACGCAGTATTTT
NA TRBJ1-1 TRBV7-9 NA CASRSTGLNTEAFF TGTGCCAGCAGAAGCACGGGGTTGAACACTGAAGCTTTCTTT
NA TRBJ2-3 TRBV9 TRBD1 CASSARDRGTDTQYF TGTGCCAGCAGCGCAAGGGACAGGGGTACAGATACGCAGTATTTT
NA TRBJ1-2 TRBV9 TRBD1 CASSGDREHIYDYTF TGTGCCAGCAGCGGTGACAGGGAGCACATTTATGACTACACCTTC
NA TRBJ1-1 TRBV9 NA CASSLQQNTEAFF TGTGCCAGCAGCCTACAGCAGAACACTGAAGCTTTCTTT
NA TRBJ2-1 TRBV28 NA CASGGTSGGYNEQFF TGTGCCAGCGGCGGGACATCCGGGGGTTACAATGAGCAGTTCTTC
NA TRBJ2-7 TRBV4-3 TRBD2 CASSQAAGVYEQYF TGCGCCAGCAGCCAAGCAGCGGGGGTCTACGAGCAGTACTTC
medium-sized TRBJ2-7 TRBV27 TRBD2 CASSLIAGGPEQYF TGTGCCAGCAGTCTCATAGCGGGAGGGCCCGAGCAGTACTTC
few TRBJ1-1 TRBV18 NA CASSPGANTEAFF TGTGCCAGCTCACCAGGGGCGAACACTGAAGCTTTCTTT
NA TRBJ1-5 TRBV27 NA CASSLRRADSNQPQHF TGTGCCAGCAGTTTAAGGAGGGCAGATAGCAATCAGCCCCAGCATTTT
NA TRBJ2-1 TRBV7-8 TRBD1 CASSSRRDRGYNEQFF TGTGCCAGCAGCTCCCGAAGGGACAGGGGCTACAATGAGCAGTTCTTC
few TRBJ2-7 TRBV19 TRBD2 CASSMGVAGEEQYF TGTGCCAGTAGTATGGGGGTAGCGGGAGAAGAGCAGTACTTC
few TRBJ1-4 TRBV27 NA CASSFGGRDEKLFF TGTGCCAGCAGTTTTGGGGGGAGGGATGAAAAACTGTTTTTT
NA TRBJ2-7 TRBV28 TRBD1 CASSTGQGADEQYF TGTGCCAGCAGTACGGGACAGGGGGCGGACGAGCAGTACTTC
NA TRBJ2-7 TRBV28 TRBD1 CASSSDRDEQYF TGTGCCAGCAGTTCGGACAGGGACGAGCAGTACTTC
NA TRBJ1-3 TRBV9 NA CASSVVGNSGNTIYF TGTGCCAGCAGCGTAGTGGGGAACTCTGGAAACACCATATATTTT
NA TRBJ2-1 TRBV6-5 NA CASKEGRSSYNEQFF TGTGCCAGCAAGGAAGGGCGGTCCTCCTACAATGAGCAGTTCTTC